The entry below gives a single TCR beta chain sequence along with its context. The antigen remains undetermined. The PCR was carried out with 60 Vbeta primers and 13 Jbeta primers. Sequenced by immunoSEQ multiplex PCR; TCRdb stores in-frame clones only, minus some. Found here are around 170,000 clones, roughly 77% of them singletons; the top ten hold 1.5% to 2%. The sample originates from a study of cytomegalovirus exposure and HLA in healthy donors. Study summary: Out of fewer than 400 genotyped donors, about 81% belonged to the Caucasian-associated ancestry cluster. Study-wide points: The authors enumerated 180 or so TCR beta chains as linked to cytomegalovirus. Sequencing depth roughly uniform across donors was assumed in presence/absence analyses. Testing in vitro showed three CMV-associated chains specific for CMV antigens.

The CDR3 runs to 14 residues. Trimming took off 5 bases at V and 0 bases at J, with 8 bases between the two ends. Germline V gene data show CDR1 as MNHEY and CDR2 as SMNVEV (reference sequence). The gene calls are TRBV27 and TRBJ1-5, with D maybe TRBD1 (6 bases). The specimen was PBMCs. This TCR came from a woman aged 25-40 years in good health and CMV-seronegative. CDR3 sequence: CASSIRGSNQPQHF. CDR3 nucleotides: TGTGCCAGCAGTATCAGGGGTAGCAATCAGCCCCAGCATTTT.